Listed below are T cell receptor beta chains from one sample, sequenced in a study of blood T cell repertoires in COVID-19. Libraries were prepared by immunoSEQ multiplex PCR; TCRdb keeps only in-frame clonotypes and omits some of them. The top ten hold less than 15% of the sample, which has about 200,000 clones, around 83% seen once. Sequencing was carried out using peripheral blood. These receptors all come from a human donor in a cohort sampled during active COVID-19. The CDR3 runs from the conserved cysteine through the conserved F or W. A D gene is named only where the DNA matches it firmly. Clone size is shown for a subset of rows, as once, few, many or a class of expanded clone.

-	TRBV5-1	TRBJ2-7	14	-	CASSPTGLSYEQYF	TGCGCCAGCAGCCCAACAGGGCTCTCCTACGAGCAGTACTTC
-	TRBV5-6	TRBJ1-1	13	-	CASSLSISSEAFF	TGTGCCAGCAGCTTGTCGATCAGTTCCGAAGCTTTCTTT
-	TRBV19	TRBJ1-4	15	-	CASRVIDRDNEKLFF	TGTGCCAGTAGGGTCATTGACAGAGATAATGAAAAACTGTTTTTT
TRBD2	TRBV7-8	TRBJ2-3	16	-	CASSLVGAGWLDTQYF	TGTGCCAGCAGCTTAGTAGGAGCGGGATGGTTAGATACGCAGTATTTT
-	TRBV4-2	TRBJ2-3	14	-	CASSPRQDTDTQYF	TGTGCCAGCAGCCCTCGGCAGGACACAGATACGCAGTATTTT
TRBD1	TRBV4-1	TRBJ1-2	15	-	CASSTRTGRRYGYTF	TGCGCCAGCAGCACCCGGACAGGGAGGCGGTATGGCTACACCTTC
TRBD1	TRBV28	TRBJ1-6	14	once	CASIQGAHNSPLHF	TGTGCCAGCATCCAGGGGGCTCACAATTCACCCCTCCACTTT
-	TRBV29-1	TRBJ1-3	14	-	CSVAGDTTGNTIYF	TGCAGCGTTGCTGGGGACACCACTGGAAACACCATATATTTT
TRBD2	TRBV5-1	TRBJ2-2	17	-	CASSLTSGSRGTGELFF	TGCGCCAGCAGCTTAACTAGCGGGAGTCGGGGGACCGGGGAGCTGTTTTTT
TRBD1	TRBV27	TRBJ1-2	13	-	CASSLGTGDGYTF	TGTGCCAGCAGTCTCGGGACAGGAGATGGCTACACCTTC
-	TRBV5-5	TRBJ1-4	15	-	CASSLLWQGNEKLFF	TGTGCCAGCAGCTTGTTGTGGCAGGGAAATGAAAAACTGTTTTTT
-	TRBV29-1	TRBJ2-1	20	once	CSVEDLRDRGRTSGYNEQFF	TGCAGCGTTGAAGATCTTAGGGACAGGGGGCGGACTAGCGGGTACAATGAGCAGTTCTTC
TRBD2	TRBV3-1/TRBV3-2	TRBJ2-7	16	few	CASSLGLAASSYEQYF	TGTGCCAGCAGCCTGGGACTAGCGGCGTCCTCCTACGAGCAGTACTTC
-	TRBV28	TRBJ1-5	13	-	CAIQVRPGQPQHF	TGTGCCATACAAGTCAGGCCGGGGCAGCCCCAGCATTTT
TRBD1	TRBV28	TRBJ1-2	15	few	CASRYRDRGNYGYTF	TGTGCCAGCAGGTACCGGGACAGGGGCAACTATGGCTACACCTTC
-	TRBV28	TRBJ2-7	15	-	CASRGPGGYSYEQYF	TGTGCCAGCAGGGGGCCGGGCGGATACTCCTACGAGCAGTACTTC
TRBD2	TRBV18	TRBJ2-1	16	-	CASPPSGISSYNEQFF	TGTGCCAGCCCCCCCAGCGGGATAAGCTCCTACAATGAGCAGTTCTTC
-	TRBV5-1	TRBJ1-1	13	-	CASSSQNGQEAFF	TGCGCCAGCAGCTCGCAAAACGGACAGGAAGCTTTCTTT
-	TRBV27	TRBJ2-2	14	-	CASSPGWYTGELFF	TGTGCCAGCAGTCCAGGGTGGTACACCGGGGAGCTGTTTTTT
TRBD2	TRBV5-1	TRBJ2-3	14	-	CASRRDYSTDTQYF	TGCGCCAGCCGGCGGGACTATAGCACAGATACGCAGTATTTT
-	TRBV5-8	TRBJ2-7	12	-	CASSTLRYEQYF	TGTGCCAGCAGCACCCTGCGCTACGAGCAGTACTTC
-	TRBV16	TRBJ1-5	14	-	CASSQWSAKQPQHF	TGTGCCAGCAGCCAATGGTCAGCGAAGCAGCCCCAGCATTTT
-	TRBV19	TRBJ2-1	12	-	CASSTRYNEQFF	TGTGCCAGTAGTACCAGATACAATGAGCAGTTCTTC
TRBD1	TRBV30	TRBJ2-5	12	-	CAWDRDQETQYF	TGTGCCTGGGACAGGGACCAAGAGACCCAGTACTTC
TRBD1	TRBV30	TRBJ1-4	15	few	CAWRSDRGLGEKLFF	TGTGCCTGGAGATCCGACAGGGGGCTAGGAGAAAAACTGTTTTTT
-	TRBV5-1	TRBJ2-1	14	-	CASRYLAIYNEQFF	TGCGCCAGCAGATACCTAGCGATCTACAATGAGCAGTTCTTC
TRBD2	TRBV2	TRBJ2-5	16	-	CASSEERAGVGETQYF	TGTGCCAGCAGTGAAGAAAGAGCGGGAGTCGGCGAGACCCAGTACTTC
TRBD1	TRBV7-6	TRBJ2-2	17	few	CASSTDPRSGGPGELFF	TGTGCCAGCAGCACAGATCCGCGTTCAGGGGGACCCGGGGAGCTGTTTTTT
-	TRBV2	TRBJ2-2	15	-	CASSRRDTNTGELFF	TGTGCCAGCAGTAGACGGGACACCAACACCGGGGAGCTGTTTTTT
TRBD2	TRBV27	TRBJ2-1	14	-	CASRRDYAYNEQFF	TGTGCCAGCAGGCGGGACTATGCCTACAATGAGCAGTTCTTC
-	TRBV30	TRBJ2-5	14	-	CAWSVGAARETQYF	TGTGCCTGGAGTGTAGGGGCAGCACGGGAGACCCAGTACTTC
-	TRBV5-6	TRBJ1-2	13	-	CASSLLSGDGYTF	TGTGCCAGCAGCTTGTTGTCAGGGGACGGCTACACCTTC
TRBD2	TRBV5-4	TRBJ2-1	17	few	CASSPGGTSGKSDEQFF	TGTGCCAGCAGCCCGGGGGGGACTAGCGGGAAGAGCGATGAGCAGTTCTTC
TRBD1	TRBV28	TRBJ2-6	18	-	CASSSPFTGGTGANVLTF	TGTGCCAGCAGTTCACCCTTTACAGGGGGGACAGGGGCCAACGTCCTGACTTTC
-	TRBV11-3	TRBJ2-3	14	once	CASSLSSITDTQYF	TGTGCCAGCAGCTTGAGTAGTATCACAGATACGCAGTATTTT
TRBD2	TRBV18	TRBJ2-7	13	-	CASSPAGGYEQYF	TGTGCCAGCTCACCTGCGGGAGGGTACGAGCAGTACTTC